The 8 T cell receptor beta chains below were found in one sample sequenced in a study of cytomegalovirus exposure and HLA in healthy donors. The PCR had 60 Vbeta and 13 Jbeta primers. The repertoire was sequenced with immunoSEQ multiplex PCR; TCRdb's copy has only in-frame clones and lacks some. The sample contains around 180,000 clones, 80% to 85% of which appear only once. The sample consisted of PBMCs. These receptors were collected from a boy aged 5-17 years in good health and CMV-seronegative.

The gene calls are TRBV5-1 and TRBJ1-2, with D unresolved. The CDR3 covers 15 residues. The V gene lost 1 base and the J gene lost 6 bases, with 16 bases spanning the gap. Germline CDR1 reads SGHRS; CDR2 reads YFSETQ. The CDR3 region has the DNA TGCGCCAGCAGCTTGCTACTCCGGGGAACGGATGGCTACACCTTC. This gives the protein CASSLLLRGTDGYTF.

The rearrangement uses TRBV6-5 and TRBJ1-5; 11 bases are shared with TRBD1. Looked up from germline, CDR1 is MNHEY and CDR2 is SVGAGI. The CDR3 contains 15 residues. V lost 6 bases and J lost 4; bases outside the gene matches: 5. CDR3 sequence: CASSADRGPNQPQHF. CDR3 DNA: TGTGCCAGCAGCGCGGACAGGGGGCCTAATCAGCCCCAGCATTTT.

V and J are TRBV29-1 and TRBJ1-1; 7 nucleotides line up with TRBD1. V shed 6 bases and J 0 bases; nucleotides not matched to a gene: 4. This CDR3 contains 13 residues. Germline loops: CDR1 SQVTM, CDR2 ANQGSEA. DNA for the CDR3: TGCAGCGTCGGACAGGTCATGAACACTGAAGCTTTCTTT. Translating it yields CSVGQVMNTEAFF. Full variable domain (remainder filled in from reference TRBV29-1 and TRBJ1-1): SAVISQKPSRDICQRGTSLTIQCQVDSQVTMMFWYRQQPGQSLTLIATANQGSEATYESGFVIDKFPISRPNLTFSTLTVSNMSPEDSSIYLCSVGQVMNTEAFFGQGTRLTVV.

The V and J genes are TRBV4-3 and TRBJ2-1; the D gene is possibly TRBD2 (5 bases). Germline values: CDR1 LGHNA, CDR2 YSLEER. CDR3 size: 14 residues. V lost 3 bases to trimming and J lost 9 bases, with 15 bases between them. CDR3 loop: CASSQAGDYGEQFF. CDR3 DNA sequence: TGCGCCAGCAGCCAGGCCGGGGATTACGGTGAGCAGTTCTTC.

The V gene is TRBV10-3, the J gene TRBJ1-1; a possible D gene is TRBD1 (5 bases). Trimming removed 0 bases at V and 0 bases at J, with 11 bases between. CDR1 and CDR2 (germline): ENHRY, SYGVKD. The CDR3 loop spans 16 amino acids. The CDR3 reads CAISESARQLNTEAFF. CDR3 nucleotide sequence: TGTGCCATCAGTGAGTCCGCTAGACAGTTGAACACTGAAGCTTTCTTT.

This chain joins TRBV28 and TRBJ2-4; maybe TRBD2 (7 bases). The CDR3 extends over 14 amino acids. Germline V gene lookup returns CDR1 MDHEN and CDR2 SYDVKM. V lost 6 bases and J lost 6, with 15 bases in between. CDR3 nucleotides: TGTGCCAGCAGATCGGGGGGCCTAGGAAACATTCAGTACTTC. It is translated as CASRSGGLGNIQYF.

This chain connects TRBV7-2 to TRBJ2-2; D is possibly TRBD1 (6 bases). The germline V gene encodes CDR1 SGHTA and CDR2 FQGNSA. The CDR3 is made up of 15 amino acids. Trimming stripped 1 base from V and 8 bases from J, with 14 bases between. The CDR3 DNA reads as TGTGCCAGCAGCTTAGTAAAGGGGGTAGCGGGGGAGCTGTTTTTT. Translation gives CASSLVKGVAGELFF.

This chain uses TRBV19 with TRBJ2-3; 7 nucleotides line up with TRBD2. V lost 9 bases and J lost 3; bases outside the gene matches: 9. Germline V lookup: CDR1 LNHDA, CDR2 SQIVND (reference sequence). The CDR3 is made up of 14 amino acids. In nucleotides, the CDR3 is TGTGCCAGCGGAGCGGGGCCCATGACAGATACGCAGTATTTT. It is translated as CASGAGPMTDTQYF. Variable domain in full (rest from reference TRBV19 and TRBJ2-3): DGGITQSPKYLFRKEGQNVTLSCEQNLNHDAMYWYRQDPGQGLRLIYYSQIVNDFQKGDIAEGYSVSREKKESFPLTVTSAQKNPTAFYLCASGAGPMTDTQYFGPGTRLTVL.